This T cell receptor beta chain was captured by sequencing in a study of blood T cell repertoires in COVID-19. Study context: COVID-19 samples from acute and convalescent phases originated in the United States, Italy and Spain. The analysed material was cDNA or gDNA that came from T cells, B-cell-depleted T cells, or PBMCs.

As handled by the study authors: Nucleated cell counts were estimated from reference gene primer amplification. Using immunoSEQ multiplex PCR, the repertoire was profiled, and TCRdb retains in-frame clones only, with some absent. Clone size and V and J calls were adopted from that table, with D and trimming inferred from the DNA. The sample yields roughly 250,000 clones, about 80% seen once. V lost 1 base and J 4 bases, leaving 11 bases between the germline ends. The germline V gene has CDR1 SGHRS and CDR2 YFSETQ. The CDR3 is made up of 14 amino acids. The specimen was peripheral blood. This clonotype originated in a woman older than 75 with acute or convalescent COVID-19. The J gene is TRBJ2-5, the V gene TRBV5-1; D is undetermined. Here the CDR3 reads CASSLQGERETQYF. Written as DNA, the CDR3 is TGCGCCAGCAGCTTGCAAGGAGAGCGAGAGACCCAGTACTTC.